This TCR beta chain was sequenced for a study of cytomegalovirus exposure and HLA in healthy donors. Study at large: Genetic ancestry analysis placed around four fifths of the roughly 400 donors that were genotyped in the Caucasian-associated cluster.

Study observations and caveats: No immune exposure information besides CMV serostatus was available. An analysis done earlier found most TCR beta V segments productive about 90% or about 30% of the time. Later, an analysis found that common viral pathogens appeared to be linked with several of the most significant clusters.

In the PCR, 60 Vbeta and 13 Jbeta primers were used. The repertoire was sequenced with immunoSEQ multiplex PCR; TCRdb's copy has only in-frame clones and lacks some. Of around 120,000 clones listed, 50% to 70% were seen once; the top ten hold roughly 9%. The CDR3 length is 18 residues. The V end was cut by 3 bases, the J end by 1 base, with 18 bases between. From germline, CDR1 is MNHNS and CDR2 SASEGT. Of note for this clone: The antigen remains undetermined.

The J gene is TRBJ2-2, the V gene TRBV6-1; D might be TRBD2 (5 bases). The sample comprised PBMCs. The sequence derives from a woman between 40 and 55 years old in good health and CMV-seropositive. In nucleotides, the CDR3 is TGTGCCAGCAGTGACGAATTCGTGCCCCGGGGGAACACCGGGGAGCTGTTTTTT. It codes for CASSDEFVPRGNTGELFF.